This T cell receptor (beta chain) stems from a study of PD-1 blockade in classical Hodgkin lymphoma (dated by TCRdb to the early 2020s). About the study as a whole: Nivolumab dosing was 3 mg/kg intravenously every 2 weeks, continuing until either disease progression or unacceptable toxicity. The study used TCR beta sequencing and CyTOF to define a peripheral blood immune signature of response to PD-1 blockade in classical Hodgkin lymphoma. Summary of the overall study and its limitations: A significant rise by C4D1 was seen in CD4+ but not CD8+ TCR diversity (p=0.0027 vs p=0.16), with the rise being most apparent in complete responders (p=0.02). Patients starting nivolumab less than 1 year after ASCT had lower diversity and were excluded from later analyses to avoid confounding by immune reconstitution. Baseline TCR diversity was reported as lower in newly diagnosed patients than in healthy donors, and lower still in relapsed/refractory patients. The study covered only a single clinical trial cohort, and the causes of the repertoire differences, possibly disease activity or prior therapy, were still not defined. Trial patients with a complete response had baseline diversity similar to that of newly diagnosed patients, while partial responders and progressors had significantly lower diversity.

V and J are trimmed by 4 bases and 6 bases, and the gene matches miss 3 bases of the junction. CDR3 length: 13 amino acids, cysteine to phenylalanine. The entry retains the CDR3 DNA only, 39 bases that are in frame from base 1. Reading the germline V gene gives CDR1 MNHNS and CDR2 SASEGT. Genomic DNA was extracted with the Qiagen DNeasy kit from unsorted PBMCs and from negatively selected CD4+ and CD8+ fractions. Amplification of TCR beta CDR3 regions was done by immunoSEQ multiplex PCR with primers that anneal to V and J segments. Amplification bias was minimized using a synthetic immune receptor repertoire, and residual bias was removed computationally after sequencing. As for how the authors treated the data: Custom Python scripts were used to quantify repertoire diversity as the Shannon entropy index. Unsorted, CD4+ and CD8+ repertoires were analyzed separately, except in combined analyses where CD4+ and CD8+ sequences were merged in silico. A clone was considered expanded if an increase in frequency of at least 2-fold after treatment relative to C1D1 was found, and a pseudocount of 0.5 was applied to clones undetected at baseline. Singleton clones were defined as clones with 0 or 1 copy at C1D1, and non-singleton clones were defined as clones with 2 or more copies. Clones expanded in unsorted samples were annotated as CD4+, CD8+ or unknown by matching protein sequences in sorted samples from the same patient. Wilcoxon tests were applied to paired samples to test diversity changes from C1D1 to C4D1. TCRdb mirrors the immuneACCESS table, restricted to in-frame sequences. Some clones are absent from its copies; in checked studies, under half trace to an unresolved V gene, and the reason for the others is unknown. V, J and clone size are taken as reported in that table, and D and trimming were inferred from the DNA itself. Here the sample has about 27,000 clones; about four fifths occur a single time. The ten largest clones capture 30% to 45% of the sample.

A remark on this clone: The antigen this receptor binds is unknown. It has no much larger one-base neighbor in the sample; base qualities were not kept.

Taken with the paper, the label for time point translates to: cycle 2 day 1 (C2D1) of nivolumab. Relapse after autologous stem cell transplantation had occurred in all trial patients, and cohorts A, B and C were distinguished by prior brentuximab vedotin exposure. The trial cohort was composed of about 54 patients with relapsed/refractory classical Hodgkin lymphoma, for whom complete response, partial response or progressive disease was recorded as best overall response. Trial patients were treated with single-agent nivolumab in the multi-cohort phase II CheckMate 205 trial. An independent review committee assessed best overall response by applying the 2007 International Working Group response criteria. PBMCs from the trial were collected at three points: immediately before nivolumab initiation (C1D1), and during therapy at cycle 2 day 1 and cycle 4 day 1. After peripheral blood was drawn into 8 mL Vacutainer Cell Preparation Tubes, PBMCs were isolated by centrifugation and then cryopreserved.

The sample in question was peripheral blood mononuclear cells (PBMCs), obtained before the second cycle of nivolumab. The chain joins TRBV6-1 to TRBJ2-4; TRBD1 lines up with 7 middle nucleotides. The TCR comes from a human donor with classical Hodgkin lymphoma. The CDR3 protein is CASSGDSLNIQYF. The nucleotides read TGTGCCAGCAGTGGGGACAGCCTAAACATTCAGTACTTC.